This TCR delta chain derives from a study of γδ T cells in repeated Plasmodium falciparum infection. Study as a whole: Age- and gender-matched Australian children served as comparison for malaria-exposed Malian children.

TCRdb re-processed the multiplex PCR reads via CATT. In the table there are approximately 90,000 delta-chain clones, approximately 0.92% of which are singletons. Per the germline V gene, CDR1 is GEAIGNYY and CDR2 is EKD. Trimming took 2 bases from V and 8 from J, leaving 32 bases between them. The CDR3 sequence is 19 residues long. At least ten counts were recorded for this clone. This likely came from a read error, as a far larger clone is one base away. The same CDR3 arises from other DNA sequences in this sample as well. Vgamma9/Vdelta2+ and Vdelta2-negative gammadelta T cells were flow-sorted from PBMC for bulk sequencing.

Sequences were obtained from gamma-delta T cells from blood. This chain joins TRDV2 and TRDJ1, with D possibly TRDD3 on 7 matching bases. The sequence was obtained from a pool of human donors (malaria-infected and uninfected, not separated). CDR3 residues: CACDRLPRGIQNDDDKLIF. The CDR3 DNA reads as TGTGCCTGTGACAGACTTCCTCGCGGGATACAGAACGACGACGACAAACTCATCTTT.